This T cell receptor (beta chain) stems from a study of blood T cell repertoires in COVID-19. On the study more broadly: Samples taken during acute and convalescent COVID-19 were collected in the United States, Italy and Spain. T cells, B-cell-depleted T cells, or PBMCs supplied cDNA or gDNA.

In the original analysis: Nucleated cell counts were estimated from reference gene primer amplification. Assay: immunoSEQ multiplex PCR; the TCRdb copy retains only in-frame clones and omits some. The V and J calls and the clone size are those of that table, but D and trimming were determined from the DNA. The sample has about 140,000 clones, roughly 80% seen once. This sequence originates from a woman between 50 and 59 years old with active or convalescent COVID-19. Specimen: peripheral blood.

The CDR3 spells CASSLGPQGPYEQYF. The CDR3 DNA is TGTGCCAGCAGCTTAGGGCCACAGGGGCCCTACGAGCAGTACTTC. The rearrangement uses TRBV7-3 and TRBJ2-7, with TRBD1 identical over 7 bases. The CDR3 spans 15 residues. With 2 bases clipped from V and 2 bases from J, the junction kept 6 bases outside the gene matches. Germline values: CDR1 SGHTA, CDR2 FQGTGA.